This TCR beta chain appears in the sequencing data of a study of identical twins. Study outcomes and limitations: Beta clonotypes that were abundant in cord blood contained fewer insertions, a pattern absent from memory repertoires.

V lost 1 base and J lost 6, with 14 bases in between. CDR1 is SGHTA, CDR2 FQGNSA, per germline. The CDR3 is made up of 15 amino acids. There are many counts of this clonotype. Its antigen is unknown. TCRdb redid the calling of the 5' RACE reads with MiXCR, one entry per CDR3 protein. The data contain roughly 150,000 distinct CDR3 sequences, 3% to 4% of them singletons. V and J are TRBV7-2 and TRBJ2-3; tentatively, D is TRBD1 (8 bases). The specimen sequenced was memory T cells sorted from blood. The source of this sequence is a man aged 18 to 35 in good health. CDR3 DNA sequence: TGTGCCAGCAGCTTAGAAAACAGGGGGGGGGATACGCAGTATTTT. Translating gives CASSLENRGGDTQYF.